A selection of T cell receptor beta chains follows, all from one sample in a study of neurological immune-mediated disorders. Using its own MiXCR run on the 5' RACE reads, TCRdb lists one record per CDR3 protein. This table holds 55,000 to 75,000 distinct CDR3 sequences, around 2.3% found once. The sample taken for sequencing was PBMCs. The source is a man aged 45-60 years with multiple sclerosis. The CDR3 runs from the conserved cysteine through the conserved F or W. A D gene is named only where the DNA matches it firmly. Expanded clones get a size class; other rows say once, few or many, or leave the size out.

clone_size,j_call,d_call,v_call,cdr3_nt,cdr3_aa
many,TRBJ1-1,.,TRBV7-9,TGTGCCAGCTCCCGGGCGAACACTGAAGCTTTCTTT,CASSRANTEAFF
.,TRBJ1-5,.,TRBV7-6,TGTGCCAGCAGCTTAGGTACCCTTCAGCCCCAGCATTTT,CASSLGTLQPQHF
many,TRBJ1-1,.,TRBV5-8,TGTGCCAGCCCAGGAGGGGGGGAAACTGAAGCTTTCTTT,CASPGGGETEAFF
many,TRBJ2-5,TRBD1,TRBV28,TGTGCCAGCAGTTCTCAGGGGGTTGGGGAGACCCAGTACTTC,CASSSQGVGETQYF
many,TRBJ2-7,.,TRBV6-2/TRBV6-3,TGTGCCAGCAGTTACTTCTACGAGCAGTACTTC,CASSYFYEQYF
many,TRBJ1-5,.,TRBV20-1,TGCAGTGCTAGCGGGAGCAATCAGCCCCAGCATTTT,CSASGSNQPQHF
many,TRBJ2-6,.,TRBV7-9,TGTGCCAGCATCCGGGGGCCCTCTGGGGCCAACGTCCTGACTTTC,CASIRGPSGANVLTF
many,TRBJ1-2,.,TRBV18,TGTGCCAGCTCACCGAGACAGACTAACTATGGCTACACCTTC,CASSPRQTNYGYTF
many,TRBJ1-6,TRBD1,TRBV6-5,TGTGCCAGCAGAACCCGGGGACAGATTAATTCACCCCTCCACTTT,CASRTRGQINSPLHF
many,TRBJ1-1,.,TRBV12-3/TRBV12-4,TGTGCCAGCAGAACAGGGTTTAAAGCTTTCTTT,CASRTGFKAFF
many,TRBJ2-2,.,TRBV15,TGTGCCACCACCCCACGGGTCGGGGCCGGGGAGCTGTTTTTT,CATTPRVGAGELFF
many,TRBJ1-2,.,TRBV3-1,TGTGCCAGCAGCCAACCTACCGGATACTACACCTTC,CASSQPTGYYTF
few,TRBJ2-3,.,TRBV5-1,TGCGCCAGCAGCTCGCAGGCCAGTCGGTCAGATACGCAGTATTTT,CASSSQASRSDTQYF
many,TRBJ2-1,.,TRBV3-1,TGTGCCAGCAATCAGGTGGGCGGGGCAAGCTCCTACAATGAGCAGTTCTTC,CASNQVGGASSYNEQFF
many,TRBJ2-2,.,TRBV6-5,TGTGCCAGCAGTCTCAGGCCCATAGGCGCCGGGGAGCTGTTTTTT,CASSLRPIGAGELFF
.,TRBJ2-7,.,TRBV9,TGTGCCAGCAGCGTAGCATCAGATAGCTCCTACGAGCAGTACTTC,CASSVASDSSYEQYF
many,TRBJ2-5,TRBD2,TRBV20-1,TGCAGTGCTAGAGATCGGGCTAGCGGGGTTGGGACCCAGTACTTC,CSARDRASGVGTQYF
many,TRBJ2-7,.,TRBV18,TGTGCCAGCTCAGCAGCCACCGAGCAACACGAGCAGTACTTC,CASSAATEQHEQYF
many,TRBJ1-1,.,TRBV7-2,TGTGCCAGCAGCGCTCTTACTGAAGCTTTCTTT,CASSALTEAFF
many,TRBJ1-5,TRBD1,TRBV20-1,TGCAGTGCTCACAGGGGGGATCAGCCCCAGCATTTT,CSAHRGDQPQHF
many,TRBJ2-1,TRBD2,TRBV5-1,TGCGCCAGCAGCCTTAGCGGGGGGGCCGACCCTTCGATCTTC,CASSLSGGADPSIF
many,TRBJ2-2,.,TRBV7-8,TGTGCCAGCAGCCCATCAGGCGCGAACACCGGGGAGCTGTTTTTT,CASSPSGANTGELFF
many,TRBJ2-4,TRBD2,TRBV7-9,TGTGCCAGCAGTATAGCGGGGGCCCCAGAGGCCAAAAACATTCAGTACTTC,CASSIAGAPEAKNIQYF
many,TRBJ1-5,.,TRBV20-1,TGCAGTGTGGTCCCCCGCCAGGGAGTGAAACAGCCCCAGCATTTT,CSVVPRQGVKQPQHF
many,TRBJ1-1,.,TRBV20-1,TGCAGTGCTAGACTTACCGGGACGGACGTGAACACTGAAGCTTTCTTT,CSARLTGTDVNTEAFF
many,TRBJ2-1,.,TRBV29-1,TGCAGCGTGACCCCACAGGGCTCGAATGAGCAGTTCTTC,CSVTPQGSNEQFF
many,TRBJ1-5,.,TRBV20-1,TGCAGTGTATCTGGGGGCAATCAGCCCCAGCATTTT,CSVSGGNQPQHF
many,TRBJ1-4,.,TRBV12-3/TRBV12-4,TGTGCCAGCAGTCCCCTGGATGAAAAACTGTTTTTT,CASSPLDEKLFF
many,TRBJ2-7,TRBD1,TRBV20-1,TGCAGTGCTTACGGGACAGGGTCCTACGAGCAGTACTTC,CSAYGTGSYEQYF
many,TRBJ2-3,TRBD2,TRBV7-2,TGTGCCAGCAATATAGCGGGGATCACAGATACGCAGTATTTT,CASNIAGITDTQYF
many,TRBJ2-5,TRBD2,TRBV12-3/TRBV12-4,TGTGCCAGCAGTTCACCAGCGGGGGCCAGGTCGGGGACCCAGTACTTC,CASSSPAGARSGTQYF
many,TRBJ2-3,.,TRBV9,TGTGCCAGCAGCGGTACAGGGCTCACAGATACGCAGTATTTT,CASSGTGLTDTQYF
many,TRBJ1-2,.,TRBV4-3,TGCGCCAGCAGCCAAGGAGGTCAAGGGAGTGGCTACACCTTC,CASSQGGQGSGYTF
.,TRBJ1-2,.,TRBV20-1,TGCAGTGCTAGAGACAGGGTAAGGGCTAACTATGGCTACACCTTC,CSARDRVRANYGYTF
many,TRBJ2-3,.,TRBV5-1,TGCGCCAGCAGCTCAACAGATACGCAGTATTTT,CASSSTDTQYF
many,TRBJ2-5,TRBD1,TRBV20-1,TGCAGTGCTCCGGGACAGTCCCAAGAGACCCAGTACTTC,CSAPGQSQETQYF
many,TRBJ1-1,.,TRBV28,TGTGCCAGCAGTTCGGGTTTCGCTGAAGCTTTCTTT,CASSSGFAEAFF
many,TRBJ2-4,.,TRBV5-6,TGTGCCAGCAGCTTCGCACAAAACATTCAGTACTTC,CASSFAQNIQYF
many,TRBJ2-3,.,TRBV9,TGTGCCAGCAGCGTAGACGGGGCAGATACGCAGTATTTT,CASSVDGADTQYF
few,TRBJ1-5,.,TRBV7-2,TGTGCCAGCAGCTTATCAGCCAGCGGACGTAAGACCCAGAATTTT,CASSLSASGRKTQNF
many,TRBJ1-6,.,TRBV12-3/TRBV12-4,TGTGCCAGCAGTTTAAGCGGCAAACCATATAATTCACCCCTCCACTTT,CASSLSGKPYNSPLHF
many,TRBJ1-6,.,TRBV20-1,TGCAGTGCTCCCAGGGTGGGTAATTCACCCCTCCACTTT,CSAPRVGNSPLHF
.,TRBJ2-7,TRBD2,TRBV5-6,TGTGCCAGCAGCTCCGTCGCGTTTGGGACTAGCTCCTACGAGCAGTACTTC,CASSSVAFGTSSYEQYF
many,TRBJ1-6,.,TRBV5-1,TGCGCCAGCAGCTTGGAGTGGGAAGCTTCACCCCTCCACTTT,CASSLEWEASPLHF
many,TRBJ1-3,.,TRBV12-3/TRBV12-4,TGTGCCAGCAGTTTCCAAATCTCTGGAAACACCATATATTTT,CASSFQISGNTIYF
many,TRBJ1-5,.,TRBV5-1,TGCGCCAGCAGCTTCTCCGGGAATCAGCCCCAGCATTTT,CASSFSGNQPQHF
many,TRBJ1-2,.,TRBV15,TGTGCCACCAGCACCCCGAAGAGGGCCGAGAGCTACACCTTC,CATSTPKRAESYTF
many,TRBJ1-1,.,TRBV6-5,TGTGCCAGCAGTTACGCTCGGCTCGGGGGGACTGAAGCTTTCTTT,CASSYARLGGTEAFF
many,TRBJ1-1,.,TRBV12-3/TRBV12-4,TGTGCCAGCAGTTTAGGGACGCGAGGGACCGCTGAAGCTTTCTTT,CASSLGTRGTAEAFF
many,TRBJ2-3,.,TRBV4-3,TGCGCCAGCAGCCTAGAAGTCTTGCGCACAGATACGCAGTATTTT,CASSLEVLRTDTQYF
many,TRBJ1-2,TRBD1,TRBV6-5,TGTGCCAGCAGTTACAATCCTCCGGGACAGGGGGTGGGTGGCTACACCTTC,CASSYNPPGQGVGGYTF
many,TRBJ1-6,TRBD1,TRBV7-2,TGTGCCAGCAGCTCCGGACAGGGTGACAATTCACCCCTCCACTTT,CASSSGQGDNSPLHF